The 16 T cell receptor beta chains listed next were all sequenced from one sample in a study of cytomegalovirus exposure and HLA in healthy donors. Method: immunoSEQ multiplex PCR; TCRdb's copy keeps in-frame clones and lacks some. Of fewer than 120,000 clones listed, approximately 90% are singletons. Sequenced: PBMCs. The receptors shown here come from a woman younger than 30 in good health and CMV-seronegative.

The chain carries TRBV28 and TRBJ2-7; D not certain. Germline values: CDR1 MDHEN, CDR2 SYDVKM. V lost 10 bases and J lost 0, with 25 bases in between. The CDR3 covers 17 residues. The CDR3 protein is CATLNTPPGLGSYEQYF. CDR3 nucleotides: TGTGCCACCCTTAACACACCTCCAGGTCTCGGCTCCTACGAGCAGTACTTC.

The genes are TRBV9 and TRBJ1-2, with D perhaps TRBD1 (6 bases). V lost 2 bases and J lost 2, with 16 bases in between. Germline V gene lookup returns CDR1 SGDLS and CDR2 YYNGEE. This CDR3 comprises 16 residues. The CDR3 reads CASSVGSQGSNYGYTF. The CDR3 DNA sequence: TGTGCCAGCAGCGTGGGGAGCCAGGGGTCAAACTATGGCTACACCTTC.

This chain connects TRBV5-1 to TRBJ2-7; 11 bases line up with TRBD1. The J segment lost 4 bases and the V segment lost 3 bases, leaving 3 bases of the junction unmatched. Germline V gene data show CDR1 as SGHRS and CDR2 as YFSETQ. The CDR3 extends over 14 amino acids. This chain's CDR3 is CASSSGQGAYEQYF. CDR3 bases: TGCGCCAGCAGCTCAGGACAGGGGGCGTACGAGCAGTACTTC.

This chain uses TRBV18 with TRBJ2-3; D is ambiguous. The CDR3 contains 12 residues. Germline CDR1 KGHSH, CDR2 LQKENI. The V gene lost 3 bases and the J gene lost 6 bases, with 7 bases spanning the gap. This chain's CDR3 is CASSPSSDTQYF. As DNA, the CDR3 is TGTGCCAGCTCACCCAGTTCGGATACGCAGTATTTT.

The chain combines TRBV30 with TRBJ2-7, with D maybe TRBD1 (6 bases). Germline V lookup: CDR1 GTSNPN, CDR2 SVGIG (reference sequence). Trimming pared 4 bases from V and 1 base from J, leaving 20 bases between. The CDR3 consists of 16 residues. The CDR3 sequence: CAWTTGTQGGSYEQYF. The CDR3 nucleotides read TGTGCCTGGACCACCGGGACCCAAGGGGGATCCTACGAGCAGTACTTC.

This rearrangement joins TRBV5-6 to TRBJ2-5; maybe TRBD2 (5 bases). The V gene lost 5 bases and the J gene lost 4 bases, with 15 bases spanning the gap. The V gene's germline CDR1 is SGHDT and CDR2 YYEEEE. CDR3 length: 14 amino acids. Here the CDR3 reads CASRGEPGRETQYF. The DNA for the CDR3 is TGTGCCAGCAGAGGCGAACCGGGGAGAGAGACCCAGTACTTC.

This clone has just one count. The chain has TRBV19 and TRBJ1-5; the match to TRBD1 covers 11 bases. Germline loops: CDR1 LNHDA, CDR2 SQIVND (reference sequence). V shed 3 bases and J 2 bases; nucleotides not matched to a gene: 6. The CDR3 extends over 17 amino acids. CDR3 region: CASSILDRGQGNQPQHF. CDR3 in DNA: TGTGCCAGTAGTATTTTGGACAGGGGGCAGGGCAATCAGCCCCAGCATTTT.

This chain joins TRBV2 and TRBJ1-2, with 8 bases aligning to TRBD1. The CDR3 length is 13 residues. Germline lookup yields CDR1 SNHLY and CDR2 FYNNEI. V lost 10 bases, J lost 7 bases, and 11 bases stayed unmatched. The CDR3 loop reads CATQVDRAGGYTF. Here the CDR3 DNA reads TGTGCCACCCAAGTGGACAGGGCGGGTGGCTACACCTTC. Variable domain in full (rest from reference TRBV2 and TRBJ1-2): EPEVTQTPSHQVTQMGQEVILRCVPISNHLYFYWYRQILGQKVEFLVSFYNNEISEKSEIFDDQFSVERPDGSNFTLKIRSTKLEDSAMYFCATQVDRAGGYTFGSGTRLTVV.

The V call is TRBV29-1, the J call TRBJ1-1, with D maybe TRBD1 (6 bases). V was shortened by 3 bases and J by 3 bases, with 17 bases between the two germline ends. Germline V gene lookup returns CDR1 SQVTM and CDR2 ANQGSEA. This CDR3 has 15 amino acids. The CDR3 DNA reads TGCAGCGTTGAGTTCGGGGGGCGCTGGGACACTGAAGCTTTCTTT. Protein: CSVEFGGRWDTEAFF.

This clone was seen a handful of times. This CDR3 reads CATRDSSGGYTF. Here the CDR3 DNA reads TGTGCCACACGGGACTCCTCGGGGGGCTACACCTTC. The chain links TRBV6-1 to TRBJ1-2, with D perhaps TRBD1 (5 bases). Looked up from germline, CDR1 is MNHNS and CDR2 is SASEGT. V lost 10 bases, J lost 8 bases, and 17 bases lay in between. The CDR3 contains 12 residues.

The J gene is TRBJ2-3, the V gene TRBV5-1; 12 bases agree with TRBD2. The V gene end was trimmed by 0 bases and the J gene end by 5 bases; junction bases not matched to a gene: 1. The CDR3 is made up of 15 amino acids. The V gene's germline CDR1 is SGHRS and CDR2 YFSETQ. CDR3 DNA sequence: TGCGCCAGCAGCTTGGGGGGACTAGCGGGAGATACGCAGTATTTT. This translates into CASSLGGLAGDTQYF.

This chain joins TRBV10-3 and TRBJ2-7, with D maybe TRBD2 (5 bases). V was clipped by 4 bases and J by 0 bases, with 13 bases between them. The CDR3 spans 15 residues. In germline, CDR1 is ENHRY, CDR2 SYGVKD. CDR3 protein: CAISATGRFSYEQYF. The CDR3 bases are TGTGCCATCAGTGCAACGGGGAGATTCTCCTACGAGCAGTACTTC.

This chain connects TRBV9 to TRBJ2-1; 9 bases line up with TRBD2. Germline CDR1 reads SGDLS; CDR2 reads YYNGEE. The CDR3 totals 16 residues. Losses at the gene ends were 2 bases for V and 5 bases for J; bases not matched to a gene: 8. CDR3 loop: CASSVYQRGADNEQFF. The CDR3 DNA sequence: TGTGCCAGCAGCGTTTATCAGCGGGGGGCAGACAATGAGCAGTTCTTC.

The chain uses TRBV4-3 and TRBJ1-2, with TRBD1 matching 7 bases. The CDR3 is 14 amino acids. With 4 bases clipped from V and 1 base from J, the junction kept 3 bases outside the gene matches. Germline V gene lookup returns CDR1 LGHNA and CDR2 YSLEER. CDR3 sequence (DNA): TGCGCCAGCAGCCCCGGGACAGTTAACTATGGCTACACCTTC. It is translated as CASSPGTVNYGYTF.

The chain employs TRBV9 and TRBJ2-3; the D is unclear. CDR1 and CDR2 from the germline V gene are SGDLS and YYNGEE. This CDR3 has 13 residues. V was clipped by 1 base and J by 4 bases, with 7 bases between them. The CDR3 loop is CASSVLTSDTQYF. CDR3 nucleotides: TGTGCCAGCAGCGTACTGACATCAGATACGCAGTATTTT. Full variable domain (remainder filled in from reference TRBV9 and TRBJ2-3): DSGVTQTPKHLITATGQRVTLRCSPRSGDLSVYWYQQSLDQGLQFLIQYYNGEERAKGNILERFSAQQFPDLHSELNLSSLELGDSALYFCASSVLTSDTQYFGPGTRLTVL.

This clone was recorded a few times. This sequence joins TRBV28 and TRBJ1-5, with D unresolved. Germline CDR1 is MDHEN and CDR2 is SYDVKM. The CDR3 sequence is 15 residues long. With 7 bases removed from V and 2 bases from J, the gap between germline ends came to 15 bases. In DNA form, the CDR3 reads TGTGCCAGCACAGTTTGGGGAGGGCGCAATCAGCCCCAGCATTTT. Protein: CASTVWGGRNQPQHF.